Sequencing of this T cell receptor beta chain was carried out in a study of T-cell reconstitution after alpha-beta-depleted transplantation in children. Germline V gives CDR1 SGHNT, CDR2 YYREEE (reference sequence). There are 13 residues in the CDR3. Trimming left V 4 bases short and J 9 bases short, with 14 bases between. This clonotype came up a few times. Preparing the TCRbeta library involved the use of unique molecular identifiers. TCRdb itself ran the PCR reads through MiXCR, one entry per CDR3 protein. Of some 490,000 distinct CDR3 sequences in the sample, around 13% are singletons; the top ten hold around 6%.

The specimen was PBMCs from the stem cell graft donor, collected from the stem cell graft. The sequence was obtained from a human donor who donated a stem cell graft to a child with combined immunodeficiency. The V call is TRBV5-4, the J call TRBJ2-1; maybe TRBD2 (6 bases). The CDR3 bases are TGTGCCAGCAGCCGGGACTTCCTAAGTGAGCAGTTCTTC. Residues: CASSRDFLSEQFF.